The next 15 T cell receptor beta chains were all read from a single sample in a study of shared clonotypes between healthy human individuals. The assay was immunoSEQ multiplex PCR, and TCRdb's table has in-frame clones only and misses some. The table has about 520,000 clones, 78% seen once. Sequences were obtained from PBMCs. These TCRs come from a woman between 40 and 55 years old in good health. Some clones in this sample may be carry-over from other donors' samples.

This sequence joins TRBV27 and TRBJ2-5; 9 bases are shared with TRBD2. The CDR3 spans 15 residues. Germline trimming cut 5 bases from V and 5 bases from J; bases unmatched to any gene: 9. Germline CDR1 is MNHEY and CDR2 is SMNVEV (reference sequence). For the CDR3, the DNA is TGTGCCAGCAGTCCAATAGCGGGAGTTAGGGAGACCCAGTACTTC. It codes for CASSPIAGVRETQYF.

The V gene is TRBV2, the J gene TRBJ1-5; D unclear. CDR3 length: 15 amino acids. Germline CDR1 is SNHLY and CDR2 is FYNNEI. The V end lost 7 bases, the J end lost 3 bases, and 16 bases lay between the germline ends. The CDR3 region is CASTQGTTFNQPQHF. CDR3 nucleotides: TGTGCCAGCACCCAAGGCACAACCTTCAATCAGCCCCAGCATTTT.

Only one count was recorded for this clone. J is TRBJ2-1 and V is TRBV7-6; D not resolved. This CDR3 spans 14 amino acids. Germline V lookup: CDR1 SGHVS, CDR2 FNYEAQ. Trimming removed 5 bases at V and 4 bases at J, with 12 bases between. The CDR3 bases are TGTGCCAGCAGCATAAACGGGCCGTACAATGAGCAGTTCTTC. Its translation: CASSINGPYNEQFF. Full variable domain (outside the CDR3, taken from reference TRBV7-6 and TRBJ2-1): GAGVSQSPRYKVTKRGQDVALRCDPISGHVSLYWYRQALGQGPEFLTYFNYEAQQDKSGLPNDRFSAERPEGSISTLTIQRTEQRDSAMYRCASSINGPYNEQFFGPGTRLTVL.

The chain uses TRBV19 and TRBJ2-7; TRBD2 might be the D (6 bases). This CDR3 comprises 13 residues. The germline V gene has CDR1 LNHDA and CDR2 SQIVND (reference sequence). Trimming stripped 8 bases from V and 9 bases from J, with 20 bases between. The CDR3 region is CASGGITTTTQYF. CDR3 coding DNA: TGTGCCAGTGGGGGGATTACGACTACGACGCAGTACTTC.

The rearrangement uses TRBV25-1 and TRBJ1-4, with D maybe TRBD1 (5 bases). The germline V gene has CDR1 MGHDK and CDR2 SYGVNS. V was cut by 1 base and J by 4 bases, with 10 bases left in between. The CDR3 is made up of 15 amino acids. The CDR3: CASSESGTINEKLFF. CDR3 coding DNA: TGTGCCAGCAGTGAATCCGGGACGATTAATGAAAAACTGTTTTTT. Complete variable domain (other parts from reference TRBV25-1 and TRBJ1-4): EADIYQTPRYLVIGTGKKITLECSQTMGHDKMYWYQQDPGMELHLIHYSYGVNSTEKGDLSSESTVSRIRTEHFPLTLESARPSHTSQYLCASSESGTINEKLFFGSGTQLSVL.

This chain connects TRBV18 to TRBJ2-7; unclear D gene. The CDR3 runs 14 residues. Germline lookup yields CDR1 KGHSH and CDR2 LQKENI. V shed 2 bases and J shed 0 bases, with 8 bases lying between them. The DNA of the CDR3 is TGTGCCAGCTCACCATCAATACTCTCCTACGAGCAGTACTTC. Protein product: CASSPSILSYEQYF.

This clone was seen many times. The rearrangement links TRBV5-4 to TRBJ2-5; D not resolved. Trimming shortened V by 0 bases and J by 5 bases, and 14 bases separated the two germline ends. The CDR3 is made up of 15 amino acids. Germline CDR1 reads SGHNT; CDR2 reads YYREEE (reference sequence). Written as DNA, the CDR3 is TGTGCCAGCAGCTTGGTTTCGGCGGTCCGGGAGACCCAGTACTTC. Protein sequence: CASSLVSAVRETQYF.

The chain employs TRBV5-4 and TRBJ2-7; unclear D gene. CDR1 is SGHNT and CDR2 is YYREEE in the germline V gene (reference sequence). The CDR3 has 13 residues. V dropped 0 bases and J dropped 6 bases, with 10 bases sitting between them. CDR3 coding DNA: TGTGCCAGCAGCTTGGGTCTAGGTCCCGAGCAGTACTTC. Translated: CASSLGLGPEQYF.

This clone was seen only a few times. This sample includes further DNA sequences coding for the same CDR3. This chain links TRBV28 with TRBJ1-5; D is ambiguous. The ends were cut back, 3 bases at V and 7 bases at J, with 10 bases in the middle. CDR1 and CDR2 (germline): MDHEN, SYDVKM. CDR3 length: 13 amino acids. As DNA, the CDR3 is TGTGCCAGCAGTTTCGGGTCCGTACAGCCCCAGCATTTT. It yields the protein CASSFGSVQPQHF.

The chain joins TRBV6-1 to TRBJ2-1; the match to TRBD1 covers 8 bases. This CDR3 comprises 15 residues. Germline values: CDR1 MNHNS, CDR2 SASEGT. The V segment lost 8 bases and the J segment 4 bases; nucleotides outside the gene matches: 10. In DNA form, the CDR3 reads TGTGCCAGCCGAGTGCTACAGGGGGAATACAATGAGCAGTTCTTC. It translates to CASRVLQGEYNEQFF.

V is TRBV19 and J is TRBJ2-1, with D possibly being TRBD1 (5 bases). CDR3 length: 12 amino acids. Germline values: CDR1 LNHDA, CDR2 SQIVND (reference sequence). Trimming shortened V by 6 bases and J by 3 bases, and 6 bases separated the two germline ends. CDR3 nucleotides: TGTGCCAGTAGCGACAGCTACAATGAGCAGTTCTTC. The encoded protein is CASSDSYNEQFF.

In nucleotides, the CDR3 is TGTGCCAGTAGTAACCAGCGGGCCAATGAGCAGTTCTTC. This codes for CASSNQRANEQFF. V is TRBV19 and J is TRBJ2-1; a weak D match, TRBD2 (6 bases). The V gene's germline CDR1 is LNHDA and CDR2 SQIVND (reference sequence). The CDR3 extends over 13 amino acids. Trimming cost V 4 bases and J 6 bases, with 10 bases left between them.

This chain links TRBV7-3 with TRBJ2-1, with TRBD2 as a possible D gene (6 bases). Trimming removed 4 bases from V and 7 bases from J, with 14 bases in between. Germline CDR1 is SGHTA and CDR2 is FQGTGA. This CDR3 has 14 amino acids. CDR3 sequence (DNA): TGTGCCAGCAGCTCCCTCGCGGGGTATAATGAGCAGTTCTTC. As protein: CASSSLAGYNEQFF. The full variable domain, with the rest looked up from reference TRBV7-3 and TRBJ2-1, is GAGVSQTPSNKVTEKGKYVELRCDPISGHTALYWYRQSLGQGPEFLIYFQGTGAADDSGLPNDRFFAVRPEGSVSTLKIQRTERGDSAVYLCASSSLAGYNEQFFGPGTRLTVL.

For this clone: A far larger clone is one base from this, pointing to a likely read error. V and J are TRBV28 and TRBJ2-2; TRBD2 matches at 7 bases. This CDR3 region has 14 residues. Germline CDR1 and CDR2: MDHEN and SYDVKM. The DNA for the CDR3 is TGTGCCAGCAGTTTAGCACTAGCCAGCGGGGAGCTGCTTTTT. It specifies CASSLALASGELLF.

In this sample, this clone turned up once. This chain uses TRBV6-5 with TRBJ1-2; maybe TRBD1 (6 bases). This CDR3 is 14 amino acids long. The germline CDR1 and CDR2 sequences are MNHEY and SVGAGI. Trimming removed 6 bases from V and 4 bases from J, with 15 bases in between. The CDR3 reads CASRQGGGPYGYTF. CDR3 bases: TGTGCCAGCAGACAGGGTGGGGGTCCCTATGGCTACACCTTC.